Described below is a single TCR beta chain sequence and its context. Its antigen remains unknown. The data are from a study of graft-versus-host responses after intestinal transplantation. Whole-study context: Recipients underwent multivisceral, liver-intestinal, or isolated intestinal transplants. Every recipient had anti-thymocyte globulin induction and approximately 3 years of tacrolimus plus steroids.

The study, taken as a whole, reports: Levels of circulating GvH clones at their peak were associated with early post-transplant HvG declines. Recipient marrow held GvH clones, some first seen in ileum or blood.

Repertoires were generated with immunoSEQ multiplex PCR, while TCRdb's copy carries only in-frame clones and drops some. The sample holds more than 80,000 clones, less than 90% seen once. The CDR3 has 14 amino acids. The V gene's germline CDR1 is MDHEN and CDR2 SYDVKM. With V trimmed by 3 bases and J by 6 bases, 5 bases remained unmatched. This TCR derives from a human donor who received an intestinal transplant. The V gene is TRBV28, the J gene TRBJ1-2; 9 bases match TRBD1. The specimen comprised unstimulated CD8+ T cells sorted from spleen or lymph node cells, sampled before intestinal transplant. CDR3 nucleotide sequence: TGTGCCAGCAGTTTTGACAGGGGGTTGAATGGCTACACCTTC. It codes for CASSFDRGLNGYTF.